Reported below is one T cell receptor beta chain. The V end lost 0 bases, the J end lost 5 bases, and 15 bases lay between the germline ends. This CDR3 comprises 15 residues. This table comes from immunoSEQ multiplex PCR, and its TCRdb copy is limited to in-frame clones, with some not included. The table includes some 18,000 clones, roughly 80% detected once. Autologous stem cell transplantation was followed by relapse in every patient, and brentuximab vedotin exposure varied. This entry comes from a study of PD-1 blockade in classical Hodgkin lymphoma. The sample consisted of peripheral blood mononuclear cells (PBMCs), taken before the second cycle of nivolumab. The rearrangement links TRBV5-3 to TRBJ2-7; D is unresolved. TRBV5-3 is known as an ORF, though its function is uncertain. The source is a human donor with classical Hodgkin lymphoma. CDR3 nucleotides: TGTGCCAGAAGCTTGGAGTGCAAGGGTAGGAACGAGCAGTACTTC. Translated: CARSLECKGRNEQYF.